This is a list of T cell receptor beta chains from one sample in a study of cytomegalovirus exposure and HLA in healthy donors. The repertoire was sequenced with immunoSEQ multiplex PCR; TCRdb's copy has only in-frame clones and lacks some. The data show under 200,000 clones, 70% to 90% seen once. Sequenced sample: PBMCs. These receptor sequences come from a man between 18 and 29 years old in good health and CMV-seropositive. Each CDR3 is given with its conserved first and last residue. D genes are given only for firm matches. Expanded clones get a size class; other rows say once, few or many, or leave the size out.

clone_size,j_call,d_call,v_call,cdr3_aa,cdr3_nt
-,TRBJ1-2,-,TRBV19,CASSSTMNYGYTF,TGTGCCAGTAGTTCGACAATGAACTATGGCTACACCTTC
once,TRBJ2-7,-,TRBV7-8,CASSLVGGNEQYF,TGTGCCAGCAGCTTAGTAGGCGGGAACGAGCAGTACTTC
-,TRBJ2-7,TRBD1,TRBV15,CATSPPWTGSYEQYF,TGTGCCACCAGCCCGCCTTGGACAGGATCCTACGAGCAGTACTTC
-,TRBJ2-1,-,TRBV19,CASSIDRAGNEQFF,TGTGCCAGTAGTATAGACAGGGCGGGGAATGAGCAGTTCTTC
-,TRBJ2-7,TRBD2,TRBV5-1,CASSSSGGHEQYF,TGCGCCAGCAGCTCAAGCGGGGGGCACGAGCAGTACTTC
-,TRBJ1-2,-,TRBV18,CASSPPIRITDYTF,TGTGCCAGCTCACCACCGATTCGAATAACTGACTACACCTTC
-,TRBJ1-1,-,TRBV2,CASGGLRNTEAFF,TGTGCCAGCGGAGGACTGAGGAACACTGAAGCTTTCTTT
-,TRBJ1-6,TRBD1,TRBV12-5,CPGQTYNSPLHF,TGCCCGGGACAGACTTATAATTCACCCCTCCACTTT
-,TRBJ2-7,-,TRBV27,CASGSGSYEQYF,TGTGCCAGCGGAAGCGGGTCCTACGAGCAGTACTTC
-,TRBJ2-7,-,TRBV2,CASFGGYEQYF,TGTGCCAGCTTCGGAGGTTACGAGCAGTACTTC
-,TRBJ1-5,-,TRBV7-9,CASSLSGKGQPQHF,TGTGCCAGCAGCCTCTCAGGGAAGGGTCAGCCCCAGCATTTT
-,TRBJ2-1,-,TRBV7-9,CASSLRRGSYNEQFF,TGTGCCAGCAGCTTACGTAGAGGCTCCTACAATGAGCAGTTCTTC
-,TRBJ2-2,-,TRBV7-9,CATLPGDTGELFF,TGTGCCACCCTCCCCGGGGACACCGGGGAGCTGTTTTTT
-,TRBJ2-3,-,TRBV19,CASSMEGPTDTQYF,TGTGCCAGTAGTATGGAGGGCCCTACAGATACGCAGTATTTT
-,TRBJ2-1,TRBD2,TRBV10-2,CASSESSGGVNEQFF,TGCGCCAGCAGTGAGTCGAGCGGGGGGGTCAATGAGCAGTTCTTC
-,TRBJ2-7,TRBD2,TRBV6-6,CASSHATAGTYEQYF,TGTGCCAGCAGCCACGCTACAGCGGGAACCTACGAGCAGTACTTC
-,TRBJ2-7,-,TRBV11-2,CASSPLQGIGSYEQYF,TGTGCCAGCAGCCCACTCCAGGGGATAGGCTCCTACGAGCAGTACTTC
-,TRBJ2-2,-,TRBV19,CAGRPAGTGELFF,TGTGCCGGCCGACCAGCGGGCACCGGGGAGCTGTTTTTT
-,TRBJ2-2,-,TRBV4-2,CASSQQAPLLNTGELFF,TGTGCCAGCAGCCAACAGGCACCGCTCCTGAACACCGGGGAGCTGTTTTTT
-,TRBJ2-7,TRBD1,TRBV29-1,CSVGGMDRGRYEQYF,TGCAGCGTTGGGGGCATGGACAGGGGGCGGTACGAGCAGTACTTC
-,TRBJ2-5,-,TRBV5-1,CASGRLEETQYF,TGCGCCAGCGGAAGACTGGAAGAGACCCAGTACTTC
-,TRBJ1-1,-,TRBV5-8,CASSLGHRNTEAFF,TGTGCCAGCAGCTTGGGACATCGGAACACTGAAGCTTTCTTT
-,TRBJ1-2,TRBD1,TRBV2,CASSERVTGPSNYGYTF,TGTGCCAGCAGTGAAAGGGTGACAGGGCCGTCTAACTATGGCTACACCTTC